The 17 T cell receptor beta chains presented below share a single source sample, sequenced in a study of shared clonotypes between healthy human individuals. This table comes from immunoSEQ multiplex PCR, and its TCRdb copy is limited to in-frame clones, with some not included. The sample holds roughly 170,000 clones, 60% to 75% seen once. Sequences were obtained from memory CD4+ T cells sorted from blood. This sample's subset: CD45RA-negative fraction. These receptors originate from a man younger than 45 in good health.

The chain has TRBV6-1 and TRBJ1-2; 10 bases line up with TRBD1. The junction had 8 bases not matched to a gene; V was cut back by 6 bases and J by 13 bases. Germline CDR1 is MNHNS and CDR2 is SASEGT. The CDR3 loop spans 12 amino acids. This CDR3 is CASRPGTGVCTF. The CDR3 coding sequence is TGTGCCAGCAGACCCGGGACAGGGGTTTGCACCTTC.

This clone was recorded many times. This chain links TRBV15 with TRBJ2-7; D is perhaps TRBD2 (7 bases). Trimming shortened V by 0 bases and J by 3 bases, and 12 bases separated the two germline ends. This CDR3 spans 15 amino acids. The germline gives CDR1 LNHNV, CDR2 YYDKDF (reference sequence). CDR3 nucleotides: TGTGCCACCAGCAGAGATCCGGGGGGCGTCTACGAGCAGTACTTC. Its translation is CATSRDPGGVYEQYF.

Here the CDR3 DNA reads TGTGCCAGCAGCGACCTCCGGGGGGCAACTAATGAAAAACTGTTTTTT. Protein sequence: CASSDLRGATNEKLFF. The chain has TRBV11-2 and TRBJ1-4; weak D call: TRBD1 (5 bases). Germline loops: CDR1 SGHAT, CDR2 FQNNGV. The germline V and J ends were trimmed by 5 bases and 0 bases, with 13 bases remaining between them. The CDR3 has 16 amino acids.

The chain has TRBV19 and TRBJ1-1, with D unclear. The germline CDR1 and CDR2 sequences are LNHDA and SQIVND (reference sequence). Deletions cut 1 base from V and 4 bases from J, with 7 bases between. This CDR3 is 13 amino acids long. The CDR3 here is CASSIAGGTEAFF. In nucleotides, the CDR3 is TGTGCCAGTAGTATAGCAGGCGGCACTGAAGCTTTCTTT.

DNA of the CDR3: TGTGCCAGCAAACTTGGTGGGACAGGATCCTACGAGCAGTACTTC. Its protein product is CASKLGGTGSYEQYF. The V gene is TRBV6-5, the J gene TRBJ2-7; TRBD1 agrees at 8 bases. This CDR3 comprises 15 residues. Germline CDR1 reads MNHEY; CDR2 reads SVGAGI. J was trimmed by 1 base and V by 7 bases; bases with no gene match: 9.

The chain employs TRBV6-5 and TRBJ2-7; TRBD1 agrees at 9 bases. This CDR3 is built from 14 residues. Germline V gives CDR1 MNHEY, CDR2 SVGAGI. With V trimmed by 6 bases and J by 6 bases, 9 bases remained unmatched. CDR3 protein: CASSLLGTGSEQYF. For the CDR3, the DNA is TGTGCCAGCAGCCTCCTCGGGACAGGGAGCGAGCAGTACTTC.

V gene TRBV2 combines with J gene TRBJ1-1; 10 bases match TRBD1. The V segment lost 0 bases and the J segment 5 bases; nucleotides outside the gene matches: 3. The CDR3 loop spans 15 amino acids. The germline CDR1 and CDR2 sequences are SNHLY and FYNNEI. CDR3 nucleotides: TGTGCCAGCAGTGAAGCTGGGACAGGGGTTACTGAAGCTTTCTTT. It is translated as CASSEAGTGVTEAFF. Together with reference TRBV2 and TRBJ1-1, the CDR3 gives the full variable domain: EPEVTQTPSHQVTQMGQEVILRCVPISNHLYFYWYRQILGQKVEFLVSFYNNEISEKSEIFDDQFSVERPDGSNFTLKIRSTKLEDSAMYFCASSEAGTGVTEAFFGQGTRLTVV.

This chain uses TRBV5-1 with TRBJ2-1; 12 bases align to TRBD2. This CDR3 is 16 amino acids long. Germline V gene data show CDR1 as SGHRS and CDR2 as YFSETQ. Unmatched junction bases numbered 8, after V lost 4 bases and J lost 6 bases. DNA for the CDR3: TGCGCCAGCAGCCGAGTGACTAGCGGGAGAATCAATGAGCAGTTCTTC. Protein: CASSRVTSGRINEQFF.

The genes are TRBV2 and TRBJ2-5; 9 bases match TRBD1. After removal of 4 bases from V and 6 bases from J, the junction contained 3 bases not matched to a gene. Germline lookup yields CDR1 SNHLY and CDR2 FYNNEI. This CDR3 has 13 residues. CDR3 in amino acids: CASSGDRGKTQYF. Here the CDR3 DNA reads TGTGCCAGCAGTGGCGACAGGGGGAAGACCCAGTACTTC.

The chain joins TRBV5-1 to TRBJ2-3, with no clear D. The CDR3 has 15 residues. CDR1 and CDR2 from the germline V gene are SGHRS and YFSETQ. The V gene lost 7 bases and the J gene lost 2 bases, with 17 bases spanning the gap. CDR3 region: CASYLDVGSTDTQYF. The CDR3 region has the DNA TGCGCCAGCTACTTGGACGTGGGGTCCACAGATACGCAGTATTTT.

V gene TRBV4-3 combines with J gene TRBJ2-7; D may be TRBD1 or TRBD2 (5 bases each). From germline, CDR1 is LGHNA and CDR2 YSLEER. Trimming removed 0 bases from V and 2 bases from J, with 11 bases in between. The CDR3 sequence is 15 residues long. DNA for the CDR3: TGCGCCAGCAGCCAAGATTTTTGGGGGACCTACGAGCAGTACTTC. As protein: CASSQDFWGTYEQYF.

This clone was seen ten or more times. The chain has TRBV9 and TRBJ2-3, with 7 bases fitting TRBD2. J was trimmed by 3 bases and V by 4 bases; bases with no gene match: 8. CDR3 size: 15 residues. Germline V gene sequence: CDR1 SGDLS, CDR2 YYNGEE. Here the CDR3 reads CASSPRLAVTDTQYF. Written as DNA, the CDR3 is TGTGCCAGCAGCCCCCGGCTAGCGGTAACAGATACGCAGTATTTT.

CDR3 amino acids: CASSSRDRGLYGYTF. CDR3 DNA sequence: TGTGCCAGCAGCTCCCGGGACAGGGGACTCTATGGCTACACCTTC. V and J are TRBV11-3 and TRBJ1-2; 10 bases agree with TRBD1. The CDR3 consists of 15 residues. The V segment lost 4 bases and the J segment 4 bases; nucleotides outside the gene matches: 6. CDR1 and CDR2 (germline): SGHNT, YENEEA.

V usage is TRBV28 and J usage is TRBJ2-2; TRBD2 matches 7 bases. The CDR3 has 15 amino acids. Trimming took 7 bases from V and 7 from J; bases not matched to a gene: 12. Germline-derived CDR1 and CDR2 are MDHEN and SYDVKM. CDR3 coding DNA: TGTGCCAGCACCCCTACGGCGGGGGTGGGCGGGGAGCTGTTTTTT. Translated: CASTPTAGVGGELFF.

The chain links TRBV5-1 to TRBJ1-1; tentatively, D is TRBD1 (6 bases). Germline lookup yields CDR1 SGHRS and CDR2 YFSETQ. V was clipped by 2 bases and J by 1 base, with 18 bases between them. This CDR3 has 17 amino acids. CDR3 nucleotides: TGCGCCAGCAGCTTAGGGATTATGGGGGCAAGGAACACTGAAGCTTTCTTT. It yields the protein CASSLGIMGARNTEAFF.

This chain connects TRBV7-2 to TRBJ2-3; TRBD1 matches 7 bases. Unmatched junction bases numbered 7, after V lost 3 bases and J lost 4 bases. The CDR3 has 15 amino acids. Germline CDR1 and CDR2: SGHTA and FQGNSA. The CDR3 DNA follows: TGTGCCAGCAGCTTTCGGGGAACAGGGGCAGATACGCAGTATTTT. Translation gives CASSFRGTGADTQYF.

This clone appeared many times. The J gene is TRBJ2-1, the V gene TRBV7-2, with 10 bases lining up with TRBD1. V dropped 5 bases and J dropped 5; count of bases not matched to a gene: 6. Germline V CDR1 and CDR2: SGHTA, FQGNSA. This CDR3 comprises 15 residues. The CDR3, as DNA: TGTGCCAGCAGCCCGGACAGGGGGTTCCACAATGAGCAGTTCTTC. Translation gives CASSPDRGFHNEQFF.